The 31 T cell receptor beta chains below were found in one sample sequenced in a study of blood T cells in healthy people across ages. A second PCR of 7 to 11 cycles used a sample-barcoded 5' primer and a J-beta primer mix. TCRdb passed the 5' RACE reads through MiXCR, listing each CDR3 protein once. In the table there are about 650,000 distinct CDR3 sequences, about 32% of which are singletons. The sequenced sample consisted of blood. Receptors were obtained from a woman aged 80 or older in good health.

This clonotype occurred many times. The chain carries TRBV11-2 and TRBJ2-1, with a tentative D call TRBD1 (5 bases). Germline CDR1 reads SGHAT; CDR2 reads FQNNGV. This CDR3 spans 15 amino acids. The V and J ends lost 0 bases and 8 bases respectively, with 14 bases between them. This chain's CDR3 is CASSLDGAGWDEQFF. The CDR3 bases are TGTGCCAGCAGCTTAGATGGGGCAGGGTGGGATGAGCAGTTCTTC.

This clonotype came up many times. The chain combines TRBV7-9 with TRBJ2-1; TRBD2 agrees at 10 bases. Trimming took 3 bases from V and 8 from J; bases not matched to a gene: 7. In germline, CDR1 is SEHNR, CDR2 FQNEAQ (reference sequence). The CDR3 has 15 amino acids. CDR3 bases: TGTGCCAGCAGCTTTGGGCTAGCGGGGGTCGATGAGCAGTTCTTC. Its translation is CASSFGLAGVDEQFF.

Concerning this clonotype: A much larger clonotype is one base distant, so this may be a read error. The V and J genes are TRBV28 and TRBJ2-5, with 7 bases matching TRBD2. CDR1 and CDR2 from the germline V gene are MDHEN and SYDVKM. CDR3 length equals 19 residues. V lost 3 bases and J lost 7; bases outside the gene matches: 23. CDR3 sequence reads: CASSFHTTGEGRPRATQYF. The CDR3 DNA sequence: TGTGCCAGCAGTTTTCATACCACCGGGGAGGGGCGCCCAAGAGCGACCCAGTACTTC.

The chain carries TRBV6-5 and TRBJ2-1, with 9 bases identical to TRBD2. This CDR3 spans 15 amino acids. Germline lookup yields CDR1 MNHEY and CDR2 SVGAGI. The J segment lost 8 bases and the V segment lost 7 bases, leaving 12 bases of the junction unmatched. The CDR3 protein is CASTPGGGARDEQFF. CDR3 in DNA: TGTGCCAGCACCCCCGGCGGGGGGGCCAGGGATGAGCAGTTCTTC.

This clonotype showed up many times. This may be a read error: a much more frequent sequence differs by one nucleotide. CDR3: CASSSTGLARGRGETQYF. CDR3 DNA: TGTGCCAGCAGCTCCACCGGACTAGCGAGGGGCCGAGGAGAGACCCAGTACTTC. This chain links TRBV7-9 with TRBJ2-5, with 9 positions matching TRBD2. Germline loops: CDR1 SEHNR, CDR2 FQNEAQ (reference sequence). V was pared by 4 bases and J by 4 bases, with 16 bases of the junction left unmatched. The CDR3 length is 18 residues. Combining the CDR3 with reference TRBV7-9 and TRBJ2-5 gives the whole variable domain DTGVSQNPRHKITKRGQNVTFRCDPISEHNRLYWYRQTLGQGPEFLTYFQNEAQLEKSRLLSDRFSAERPKGSFSTLEIQRTEQGDSAMYLCASSSTGLARGRGETQYFGPGTRLLVL.

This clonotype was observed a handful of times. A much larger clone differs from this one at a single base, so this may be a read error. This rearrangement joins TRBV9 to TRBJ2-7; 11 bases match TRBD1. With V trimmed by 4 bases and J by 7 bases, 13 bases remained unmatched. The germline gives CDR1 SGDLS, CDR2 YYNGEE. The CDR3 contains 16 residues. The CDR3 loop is CASSTYSGTGGYEQYF. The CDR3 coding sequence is TGTGCCAGCAGCACATACTCCGGGACAGGGGGTTATGAGCAGTACTTC.

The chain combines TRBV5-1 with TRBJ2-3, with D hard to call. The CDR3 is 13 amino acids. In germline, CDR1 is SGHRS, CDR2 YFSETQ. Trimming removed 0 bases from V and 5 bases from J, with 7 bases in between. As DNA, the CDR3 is TGCGCCAGCAGCTTGGTAGCCCAAGATACGCAGTATTTT. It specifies CASSLVAQDTQYF. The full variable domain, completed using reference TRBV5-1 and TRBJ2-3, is KAGVTQTPRYLIKTRGQQVTLSCSPISGHRSVSWYQQTPGQGLQFLFEYFSETQRNKGNFPGRFSGRQFSNSRSEMNVSTLELGDSALYLCASSLVAQDTQYFGPGTRLTVL.

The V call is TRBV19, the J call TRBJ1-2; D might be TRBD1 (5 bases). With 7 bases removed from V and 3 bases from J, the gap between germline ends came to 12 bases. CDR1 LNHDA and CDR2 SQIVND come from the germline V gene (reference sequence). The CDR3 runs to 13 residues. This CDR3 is CASIRDTDYGYTF. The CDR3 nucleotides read TGTGCCAGTATCAGGGATACGGACTATGGCTACACCTTC. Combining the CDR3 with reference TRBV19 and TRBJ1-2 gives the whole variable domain DGGITQSPKYLFRKEGQNVTLSCEQNLNHDAMYWYRQDPGQGLRLIYYSQIVNDFQKGDIAEGYSVSREKKESFPLTVTSAQKNPTAFYLCASIRDTDYGYTFGSGTRLTVV.

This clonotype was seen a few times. The CDR3 sequence is CASSTGTREQPQHF. The CDR3 bases are TGTGCCAGCAGTACCGGGACAAGGGAGCAGCCCCAGCATTTT. The J gene is TRBJ1-5, the V gene TRBV6-1; tentatively, D is TRBD1 (6 bases). This CDR3 contains 14 residues. Deletions cut 5 bases from V and 7 bases from J, with 15 bases between. Germline V gives CDR1 MNHNS, CDR2 SASEGT.

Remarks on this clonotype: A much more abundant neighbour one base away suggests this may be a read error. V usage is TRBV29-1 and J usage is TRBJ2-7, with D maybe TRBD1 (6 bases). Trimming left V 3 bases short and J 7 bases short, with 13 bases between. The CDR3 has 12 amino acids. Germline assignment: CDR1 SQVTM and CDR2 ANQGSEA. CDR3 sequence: CSVEGRGNEQYF. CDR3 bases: TGCAGCGTTGAGGGTAGGGGGAATGAGCAGTACTTC.

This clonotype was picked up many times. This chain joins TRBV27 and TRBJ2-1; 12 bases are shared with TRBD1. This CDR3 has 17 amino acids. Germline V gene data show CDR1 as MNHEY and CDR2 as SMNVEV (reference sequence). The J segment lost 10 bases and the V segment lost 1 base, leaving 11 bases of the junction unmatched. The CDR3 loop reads CASSLLLGGQGAGEQFF. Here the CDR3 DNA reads TGTGCCAGCAGTTTATTGTTAGGGGGACAGGGGGCGGGAGAGCAGTTCTTC.

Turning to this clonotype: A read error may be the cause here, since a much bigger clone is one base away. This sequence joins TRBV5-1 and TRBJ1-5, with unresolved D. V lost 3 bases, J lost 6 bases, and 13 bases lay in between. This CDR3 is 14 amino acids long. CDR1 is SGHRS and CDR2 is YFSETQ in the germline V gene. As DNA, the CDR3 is TGCGCCAGCAGCTGGGATGGCGTTAGTCAGCCCCAGCATTTT. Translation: CASSWDGVSQPQHF. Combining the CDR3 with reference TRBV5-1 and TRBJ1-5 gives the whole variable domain KAGVTQTPRYLIKTRGQQVTLSCSPISGHRSVSWYQQTPGQGLQFLFEYFSETQRNKGNFPGRFSGRQFSNSRSEMNVSTLELGDSALYLCASSWDGVSQPQHFGDGTRLSIL.

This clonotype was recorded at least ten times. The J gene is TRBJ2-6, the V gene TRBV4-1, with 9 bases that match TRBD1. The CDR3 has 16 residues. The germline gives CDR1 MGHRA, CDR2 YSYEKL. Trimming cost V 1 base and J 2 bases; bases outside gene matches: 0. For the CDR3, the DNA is TGCGCCAGCAGCCAAGGGACAGGGGCTGGGGCCAACGTCCTGACTTTC. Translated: CASSQGTGAGANVLTF.

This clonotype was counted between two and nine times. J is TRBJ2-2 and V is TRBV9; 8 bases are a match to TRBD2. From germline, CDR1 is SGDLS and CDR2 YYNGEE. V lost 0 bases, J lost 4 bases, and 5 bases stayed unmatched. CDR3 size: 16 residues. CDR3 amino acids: CASSVATGTSTGELFF. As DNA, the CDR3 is TGTGCCAGCAGCGTAGCTACCGGGACTAGCACCGGGGAGCTGTTTTTT.

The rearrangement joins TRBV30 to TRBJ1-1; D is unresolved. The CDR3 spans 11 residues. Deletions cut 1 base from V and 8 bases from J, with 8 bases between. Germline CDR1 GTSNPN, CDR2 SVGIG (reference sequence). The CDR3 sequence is CAWSGRSEAFF. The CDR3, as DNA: TGTGCCTGGAGTGGCCGGAGCGAAGCTTTCTTT.

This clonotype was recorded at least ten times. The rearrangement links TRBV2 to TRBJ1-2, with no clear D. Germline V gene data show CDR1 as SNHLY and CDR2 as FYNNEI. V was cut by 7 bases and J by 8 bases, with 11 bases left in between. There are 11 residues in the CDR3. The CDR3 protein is CASTAQSGYTF. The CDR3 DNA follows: TGTGCCAGCACCGCCCAGTCGGGCTACACCTTC.

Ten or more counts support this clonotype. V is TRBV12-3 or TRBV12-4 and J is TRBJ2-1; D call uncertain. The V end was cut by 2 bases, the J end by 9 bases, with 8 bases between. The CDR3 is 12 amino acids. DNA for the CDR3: TGTGCCAGCAGTTTACAGGCAGCTGAGCAGTTCTTC. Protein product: CASSLQAAEQFF.

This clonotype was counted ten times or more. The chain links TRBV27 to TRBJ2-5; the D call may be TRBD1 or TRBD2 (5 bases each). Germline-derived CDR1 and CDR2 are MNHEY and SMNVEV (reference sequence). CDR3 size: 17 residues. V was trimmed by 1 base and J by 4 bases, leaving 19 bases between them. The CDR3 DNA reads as TGTGCCAGCAGTTTATTTGGGGGTCCACTCGACCCAGAGACCCAGTACTTC. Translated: CASSLFGGPLDPETQYF.

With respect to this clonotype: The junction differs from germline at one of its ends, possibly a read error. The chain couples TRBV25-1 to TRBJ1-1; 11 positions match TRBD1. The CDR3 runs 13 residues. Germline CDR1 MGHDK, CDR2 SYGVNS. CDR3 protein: CASRGQGDTEASF. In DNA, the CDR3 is TGTGCCAGCAGGGGACAGGGGGACACTGAAGCTTCCTTT.

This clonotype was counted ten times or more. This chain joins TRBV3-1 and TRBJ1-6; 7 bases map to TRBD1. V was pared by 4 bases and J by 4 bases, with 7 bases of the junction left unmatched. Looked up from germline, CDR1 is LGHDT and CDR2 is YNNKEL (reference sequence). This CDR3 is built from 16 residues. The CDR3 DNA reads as TGTGCCAGCAGCCGCACAGGGGCTGAGTATAATTCACCCCTCCACTTT. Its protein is CASSRTGAEYNSPLHF.

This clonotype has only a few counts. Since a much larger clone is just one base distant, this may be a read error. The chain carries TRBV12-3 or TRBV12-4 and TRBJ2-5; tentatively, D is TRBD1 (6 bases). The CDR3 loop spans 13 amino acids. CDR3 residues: CASSLNREEAQYF. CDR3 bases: TGTGCCAGCAGTTTAAACAGGGAAGAGGCCCAGTACTTC.

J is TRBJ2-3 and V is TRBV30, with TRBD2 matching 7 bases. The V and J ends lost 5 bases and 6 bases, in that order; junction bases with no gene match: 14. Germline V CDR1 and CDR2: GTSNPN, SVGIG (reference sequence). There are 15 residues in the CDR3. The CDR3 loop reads CAWENSGMERDTQYF. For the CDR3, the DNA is TGTGCCTGGGAGAACAGCGGGATGGAAAGGGATACGCAGTATTTT.

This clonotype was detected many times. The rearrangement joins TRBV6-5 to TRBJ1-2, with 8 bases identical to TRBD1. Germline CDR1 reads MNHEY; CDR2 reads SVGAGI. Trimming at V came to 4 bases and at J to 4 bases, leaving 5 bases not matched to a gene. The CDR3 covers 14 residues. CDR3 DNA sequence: TGTGCCAGCAGTTTAACAGGGGGAACCTATGGCTACACCTTC. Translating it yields CASSLTGGTYGYTF.

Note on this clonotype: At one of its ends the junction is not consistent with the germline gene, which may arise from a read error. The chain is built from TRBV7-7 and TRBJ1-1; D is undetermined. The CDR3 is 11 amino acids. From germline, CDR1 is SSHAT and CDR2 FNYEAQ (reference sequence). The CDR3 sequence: CASSRHTEAFF. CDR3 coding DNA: TGTGCTAGCAGCCGCCACACTGAAGCTTTCTTT.

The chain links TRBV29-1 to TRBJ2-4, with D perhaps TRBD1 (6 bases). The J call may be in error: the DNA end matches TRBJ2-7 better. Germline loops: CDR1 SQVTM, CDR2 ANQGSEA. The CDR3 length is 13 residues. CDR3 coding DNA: TGCAGCGTTGATTGGCAGGGGAGCGACGAGCAGTACTTC. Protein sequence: CSVDWQGSDEQYF.

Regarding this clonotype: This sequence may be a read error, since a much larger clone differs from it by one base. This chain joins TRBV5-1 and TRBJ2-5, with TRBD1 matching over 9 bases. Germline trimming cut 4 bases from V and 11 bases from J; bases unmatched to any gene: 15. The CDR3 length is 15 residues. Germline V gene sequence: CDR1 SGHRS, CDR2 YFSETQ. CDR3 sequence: CASSRDRAMDNEQYF. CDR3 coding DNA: TGCGCCAGCAGCCGGGACAGGGCTATGGACAATGAGCAGTACTTC.

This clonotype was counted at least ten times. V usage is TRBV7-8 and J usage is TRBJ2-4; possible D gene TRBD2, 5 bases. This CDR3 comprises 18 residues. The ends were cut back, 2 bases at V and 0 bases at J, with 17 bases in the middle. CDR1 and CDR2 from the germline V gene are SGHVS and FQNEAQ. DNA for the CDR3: TGTGCCAGCAGCTTAACCTCGCCGGGGTCTCTAGCCAAAAACATTCAGTACTTC. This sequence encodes CASSLTSPGSLAKNIQYF.

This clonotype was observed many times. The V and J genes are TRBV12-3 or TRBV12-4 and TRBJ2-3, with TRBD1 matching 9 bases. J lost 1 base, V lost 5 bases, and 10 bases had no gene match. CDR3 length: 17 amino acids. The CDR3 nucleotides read TGTGCCAGCAGTCGTCCCGGGACAGGGTTCGGCACAGATACGCAGTATTTT. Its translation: CASSRPGTGFGTDTQYF.

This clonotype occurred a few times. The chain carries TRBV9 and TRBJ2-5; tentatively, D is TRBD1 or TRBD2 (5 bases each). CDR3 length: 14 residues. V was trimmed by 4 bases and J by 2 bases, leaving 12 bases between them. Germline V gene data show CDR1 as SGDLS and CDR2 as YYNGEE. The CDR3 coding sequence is TGTGCCAGCAGCATGGGACGGGCACAAGAGACCCAGTACTTC. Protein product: CASSMGRAQETQYF.

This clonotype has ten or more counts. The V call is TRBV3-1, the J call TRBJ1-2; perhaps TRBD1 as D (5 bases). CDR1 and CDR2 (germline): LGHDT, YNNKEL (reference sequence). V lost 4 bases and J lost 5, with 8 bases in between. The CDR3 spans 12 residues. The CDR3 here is CASSPQGYGYTF. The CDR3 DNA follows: TGTGCCAGCAGCCCTCAGGGATATGGCTACACCTTC. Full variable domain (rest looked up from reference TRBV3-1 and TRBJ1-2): DTAVSQTPKYLVTQMGNDKSIKCEQNLGHDTMYWYKQDSKKFLKIMFSYNNKELIINETVPNRFSPKSPDKAHLNLHINSLELGDSAVYFCASSPQGYGYTFGSGTRLTVV.

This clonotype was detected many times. The CDR3 loop is CASSARGDGYTF. CDR3 DNA sequence: TGTGCCAGCAGCGCCCGGGGGGACGGCTACACCTTC. This chain connects TRBV7-8 to TRBJ1-2; possible D gene TRBD1, 5 bases. The CDR3 consists of 12 residues. The V gene lost 5 bases and the J gene lost 8 bases, with 12 bases spanning the gap. From germline, CDR1 is SGHVS and CDR2 FQNEAQ. The full variable domain, with the rest looked up from reference TRBV7-8 and TRBJ1-2, is GAGVSQSPRYKVAKRGQDVALRCDPISGHVSLFWYQQALGQGPEFLTYFQNEAQLDKSGLPSDRFFAERPEGSVSTLKIQRTQQEDSAVYLCASSARGDGYTFGSGTRLTVV.